These 19 T cell receptor beta chains were all obtained from the same sample, sequenced in a study of CD8+CD57+ T cells in acquired aplastic anemia. Genomic DNA was employed as the template in profiling TCR beta VDJ and CDR3. Each CDR3 protein is one row after TCRdb ran MiXCR on the reads. The sample records fewer than 200,000 distinct CDR3 sequences, 55% to 75% being singletons. Sequenced: sorted CD4+, CD8+, or CD8+CD57+ T cells (not recorded which) from PBMCs. The source of these receptors is a human donor in good health.

The V gene is TRBV3-1, the J gene TRBJ1-2; D remains unclear. With 1 base removed from V and 2 bases from J, the gap between germline ends came to 11 bases. CDR1 is LGHDT, CDR2 YNNKEL, per germline (reference sequence). The CDR3 runs 15 residues. In DNA form, the CDR3 reads TGTGCCAGCAGCCAAGCACCAGGTCCCAACTATGGCTACACCTTC. It codes for CASSQAPGPNYGYTF.

The gene calls are TRBV5-6 and TRBJ2-2; the D gene could be TRBD1 or TRBD2 (5 bases each). V was trimmed by 0 bases and J by 6 bases, leaving 12 bases between them. From germline, CDR1 is SGHDT and CDR2 YYEEEE. This CDR3 is 15 amino acids long. The CDR3 nucleotides are TGTGCCAGCAGCTTGGGGGGCCGAGGGGCCGGGGAGCTGTTTTTT. This translates into CASSLGGRGAGELFF.

This clonotype appeared once. J is TRBJ2-2 and V is TRBV20-1; D gene ambiguous. Germline CDR1 DFQATT, CDR2 SNEGSKA (reference sequence). The V end lost 0 bases, the J end lost 6 bases, and 11 bases lay between the germline ends. The CDR3 consists of 14 residues. CDR3 protein: CSARDRRRSGELFF. CDR3 sequence (DNA): TGCAGTGCTAGAGATAGGCGTCGCTCCGGGGAGCTGTTTTTT.

This clonotype occurred once. V usage is TRBV25-1 and J usage is TRBJ1-1, with TRBD1 as a possible D gene (6 bases). The germline V gene encodes CDR1 MGHDK and CDR2 SYGVNS. The CDR3 totals 18 residues. Trimming removed 4 bases from V and 0 bases from J, with 21 bases in between. CDR3 DNA sequence: TGTGCCAGCAGTGCCCAGGGGCAGGGTAAGGGAATGAACACTGAAGCTTTCTTT. Protein product: CASSAQGQGKGMNTEAFF.

This chain joins TRBV6-4 and TRBJ2-3, with a possible D match to TRBD2 (7 bases). The CDR3 runs to 15 residues. The germline gives CDR1 MRHNA, CDR2 SNTAGT. Trimming removed 2 bases from V and 0 bases from J, with 9 bases in between. The chain's CDR3 is CASSDGGASTDTQYF. The CDR3, as DNA: TGTGCCAGCAGTGACGGGGGGGCTAGCACAGATACGCAGTATTTT.

The rearrangement uses TRBV9 and TRBJ2-3; 10 nucleotides align to TRBD2. Germline CDR1 reads SGDLS; CDR2 reads YYNGEE. The V segment lost 0 bases and the J segment 5 bases; nucleotides outside the gene matches: 9. The CDR3 loop spans 17 amino acids. The CDR3 region is CASSVDEREGPGDTQYF. CDR3 nucleotide sequence: TGTGCCAGCAGCGTAGACGAGCGGGAGGGCCCGGGAGATACGCAGTATTTT.

The gene calls are TRBV19 and TRBJ2-5; D tentatively reads TRBD1 or TRBD2 (5 bases each). Germline V gene lookup returns CDR1 LNHDA and CDR2 SQIVND (reference sequence). The V gene lost 4 bases and the J gene lost 5 bases, with 14 bases spanning the gap. The CDR3 extends over 14 amino acids. The CDR3 sequence: CASSRGSSGETQYF. CDR3 nucleotides: TGTGCCAGTAGTAGGGGGAGTAGTGGCGAGACCCAGTACTTC.

This CDR3 is CATSRVSQDGTEAFF. DNA for the CDR3: TGTGCCACCAGCAGAGTGAGTCAAGATGGGACTGAAGCTTTCTTT. This chain links TRBV15 with TRBJ1-1, with unresolved D. The V end was cut by 1 base, the J end by 5 bases, with 14 bases between. Germline V gene data show CDR1 as LNHNV and CDR2 as YYDKDF (reference sequence). This CDR3 is built from 15 residues.

This clonotype was seen a handful of times. V is TRBV11-3 and J is TRBJ1-1; D is ambiguous. CDR3 length: 12 amino acids. Germline CDR1 reads SGHNT; CDR2 reads YENEEA. V dropped 4 bases and J dropped 7 bases, with 10 bases sitting between them. This CDR3 reads CASSSPGSEAFF. CDR3 in DNA: TGTGCCAGCAGCTCCCCGGGCAGTGAAGCTTTCTTT.

Regarding this clonotype: The CDR3 end shows no conserved phenylalanine or tryptophan, and so a read error is likely. The J gene is TRBJ2-7, the V gene TRBV11-2, with 11 nucleotides matching TRBD2. Germline loops: CDR1 SGHAT, CDR2 FQNNGV. With V trimmed by 8 bases and J by 3 bases, 6 bases remained unmatched. There are 14 residues in the CDR3. The CDR3, as DNA: TGTGCCAGCGGATCTACTAGCGGGAGCTACGAGCAGTACTCC. Translated, it gives CASGSTSGSYEQYS.

V and J are TRBV25-1 and TRBJ2-6, with 11 bases matching TRBD2. There are 19 residues in the CDR3. The ends lost 5 bases at V and 0 bases at J; junction bases unmatched: 9. CDR1 is MGHDK, CDR2 SYGVNS, per germline. The CDR3 spells CASSRTLAGVSSGANVLTF. The CDR3 DNA sequence: TGTGCCAGCAGTAGAACACTAGCGGGAGTTAGCTCTGGGGCCAACGTCCTGACTTTC.

In its sample, this clonotype was seen a few times. J is TRBJ1-2 and V is TRBV24-1, with D perhaps matching TRBD1 (5 bases). V lost 7 bases to trimming and J lost 2 bases, with 13 bases between them. This CDR3 comprises 14 residues. Germline assignment: CDR1 KGHDR and CDR2 SFDVKD. CDR3 loop: CATRGEGRNYGYTF. The CDR3 nucleotides read TGTGCCACCAGAGGGGAAGGGCGGAACTATGGCTACACCTTC.

The gene calls are TRBV24-1 and TRBJ2-3, with 11 bases aligning to TRBD2. The trim removed 3 bases at V and 2 bases at J, leaving 12 bases unmatched. Germline loops: CDR1 KGHDR, CDR2 SFDVKD. This CDR3 is built from 19 residues. CDR3 loop: CATSDPLGGSGGDTDTQYF. CDR3 nucleotides: TGTGCCACCAGTGATCCCCTTGGGGGTAGCGGGGGGGACACAGATACGCAGTATTTT.

The chain links TRBV5-6 to TRBJ2-3; maybe TRBD2 (6 bases). Trimming took 1 base from V and 3 from J, leaving 9 bases between them. Per germline, CDR1 SGHDT and CDR2 YYEEEE. This CDR3 region has 14 residues. The CDR3 loop is CASSLYGGTDTQYF. CDR3 in DNA: TGTGCCAGCAGCTTGTATGGGGGGACAGATACGCAGTATTTT.

J is TRBJ2-7 and V is TRBV29-1, with 7 bases that match TRBD2. The V segment lost 3 bases and the J segment 5 bases; nucleotides outside the gene matches: 4. The germline V gene encodes CDR1 SQVTM and CDR2 ANQGSEA. The CDR3 extends over 12 amino acids. CDR3 in amino acids: CSVERGTHEQYF. DNA of the CDR3: TGCAGCGTTGAGCGGGGGACCCACGAGCAGTACTTC.

For the CDR3, the DNA is TGTGCCATCAGTGAAGTAGCGGGGAGTTCCTACGAGCAGTACTTC. It codes for CAISEVAGSSYEQYF. The chain is built from TRBV10-3 and TRBJ2-7, with 8 positions matching TRBD2. With V trimmed by 3 bases and J by 1 base, 5 bases remained unmatched. Germline V gene lookup returns CDR1 ENHRY and CDR2 SYGVKD. The CDR3 totals 15 residues.

This clonotype appeared once. This sequence joins TRBV5-1 and TRBJ2-7, with 16 bases matching TRBD2. Germline V gene lookup returns CDR1 SGHRS and CDR2 YFSETQ. The CDR3 is 18 residues long. V lost 4 bases, J lost 3 bases, and 10 bases stayed unmatched. In DNA form, the CDR3 reads TGCGCCAGCAGCCCGCTGGGACTAGCGGGGGGGTTCGACTACGAGCAGTACTTC. Translating it yields CASSPLGLAGGFDYEQYF.

With respect to this clonotype: At one of its ends the junction is not consistent with the germline gene, which may arise from a read error. V and J are TRBV29-1 and TRBJ1-2, with D perhaps TRBD1 (5 bases). The CDR3 sequence is 12 residues long. Germline V gives CDR1 SQVTM, CDR2 ANQGSEA. CDR3 amino acids: CSVEGDNYGYTF. CDR3 DNA: TGCAGCGTCGAAGGGGATAACTATGGCTACACCTTC. Full variable domain (rest looked up from reference TRBV29-1 and TRBJ1-2): SAVISQKPSRDICQRGTSLTIQCQVDSQVTMMFWYRQQPGQSLTLIATANQGSEATYESGFVIDKFPISRPNLTFSTLTVSNMSPEDSSIYLCSVEGDNYGYTFGSGTRLTVV.

This clonotype was observed at least ten times. The V call is TRBV6-6, the J call TRBJ2-5, with D possibly being TRBD1 (5 bases). Germline lookup yields CDR1 MNHNY and CDR2 SVGAGI (reference sequence). This CDR3 is built from 16 residues. V lost 9 bases and J lost 2, with 22 bases in between. The CDR3 DNA is TGTGCCAGTCGGGCGGTGGGGCAGGCAAGTCAAGAGACCCAGTACTTC. Its protein is CASRAVGQASQETQYF.